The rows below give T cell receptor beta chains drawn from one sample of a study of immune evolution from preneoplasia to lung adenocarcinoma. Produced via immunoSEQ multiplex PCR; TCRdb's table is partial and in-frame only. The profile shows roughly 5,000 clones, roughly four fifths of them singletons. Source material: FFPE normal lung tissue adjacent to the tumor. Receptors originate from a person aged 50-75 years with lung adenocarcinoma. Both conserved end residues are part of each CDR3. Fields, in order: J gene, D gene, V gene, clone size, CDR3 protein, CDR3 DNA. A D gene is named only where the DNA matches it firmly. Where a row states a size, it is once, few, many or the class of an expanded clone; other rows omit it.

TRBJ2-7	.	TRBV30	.	CAWSVQGRVDEQYF	TGTGCCTGGAGTGTCCAGGGTCGCGTTGACGAGCAGTACTTC
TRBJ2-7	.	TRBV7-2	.	CASSGGTPTYEQYF	TGTGCCAGCAGCGGCGGGACGCCCACCTACGAGCAGTACTTC
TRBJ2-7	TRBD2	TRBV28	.	CASRGGLASYEQYF	TGTGCCAGCAGGGGGGGACTAGCTTCCTACGAGCAGTACTTC
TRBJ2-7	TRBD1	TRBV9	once	CAQAGDRTALGQYF	TGTGCCCAAGCTGGGGACAGGACCGCCTTGGGGCAGTACTTC
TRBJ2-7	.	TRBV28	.	CASSFRRVSSYEQYF	TGTGCCAGCAGTTTTAGGCGGGTAAGCTCCTACGAGCAGTACTTC
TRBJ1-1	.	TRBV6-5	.	CVSSWEMDTEAFF	TGTGTCAGCAGTTGGGAGATGGACACTGAAGCTTTCTTT
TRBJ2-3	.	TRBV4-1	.	CASSLEVKLRTDTQYF	TGCGCCAGCAGCCTCGAGGTCAAATTACGCACAGATACGCAGTATTTT
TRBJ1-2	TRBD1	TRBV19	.	CASSSTGEVYGYTF	TGTGCCAGTAGTTCGACAGGGGAGGTATATGGCTACACCTTC
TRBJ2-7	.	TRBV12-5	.	CASRGGLSYEQYF	TGTGCTAGTAGGGGGGGCCTATCCTACGAGCAGTACTTC
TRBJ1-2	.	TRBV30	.	CAWSPGKTGYTF	TGTGCCTGGAGCCCAGGAAAAACGGGCTACACCTTC
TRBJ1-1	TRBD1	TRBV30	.	CAFRPFLRGRTNTEAFF	TGTGCCTTCCGACCCTTCCTCAGGGGGCGCACGAACACTGAAGCTTTCTTT
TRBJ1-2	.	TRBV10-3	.	CAISDWQPGGGYTF	TGTGCCATCAGTGATTGGCAGCCGGGAGGTGGCTACACCTTC
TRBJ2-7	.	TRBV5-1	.	CASSPGTIAEQYF	TGCGCCAGCAGCCCGGGGACCATCGCCGAGCAGTACTTC
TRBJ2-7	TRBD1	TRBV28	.	CASRTAGQGLSYEQYF	TGTGCCAGCAGGACCGCAGGACAGGGTCTGTCCTACGAGCAGTACTTC
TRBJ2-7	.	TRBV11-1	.	CASSQRRGYEQYF	TGTGCCAGCAGCCAACGGCGGGGCTACGAGCAGTACTTC
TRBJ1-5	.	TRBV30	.	CAWSVTGHQPQHF	TGTGCCTGGAGTGTAACAGGTCATCAGCCCCAGCATTTT
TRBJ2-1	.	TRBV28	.	CASSPARVSSYNEQFF	TGTGCCAGCAGCCCCGCCAGGGTGAGCTCCTACAATGAGCAGTTCTTC
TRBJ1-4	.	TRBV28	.	CASSAPSGATNEKLFF	TGTGCCAGCAGTGCACCTTCGGGGGCAACTAATGAAAAACTGTTTTTT
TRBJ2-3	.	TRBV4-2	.	CASSPAQQTSTDTQYF	TGTGCCAGCAGCCCCGCTCAGCAGACTAGCACAGATACGCAGTATTTT
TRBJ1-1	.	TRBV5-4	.	CASSLGGRNTEAFF	TGTGCCAGCAGCTTGGGGGGGAGGAACACTGAAGCTTTCTTT
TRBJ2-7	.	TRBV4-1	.	CASSQGRDSYF	TGCGCCAGCAGCCAAGGGAGGGATTCGTACTTC
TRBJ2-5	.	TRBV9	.	CASSVALEMETQYF	TGTGCCAGCAGCGTAGCTTTGGAGATGGAGACCCAGTACTTC
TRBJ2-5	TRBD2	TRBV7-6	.	CASSPSRGLAGPANQETQYF	TGTGCCAGCAGCCCGAGTCGGGGACTAGCGGGCCCGGCGAATCAAGAGACCCAGTACTTC
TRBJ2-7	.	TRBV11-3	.	CASSLWTGEQYF	TGTGCCAGCAGCTTATGGACGGGAGAGCAGTACTTC
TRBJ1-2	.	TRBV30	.	CAWSGANGYTF	TGTGCCTGGTCTGGTGCAAATGGCTACACCTTC
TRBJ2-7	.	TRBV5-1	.	CASSLAGAGSYEQYF	TGCGCCAGCAGCTTGGCCGGAGCCGGCTCCTACGAGCAGTACTTC
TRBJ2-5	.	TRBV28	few	CASRPARGRETQYF	TGTGCCAGCCGTCCCGCACGGGGACGTGAGACCCAGTACTTC
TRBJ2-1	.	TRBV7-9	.	CASSLGTVSSYNEQFF	TGTGCCAGCAGCCTTGGGACCGTGAGCTCCTACAATGAGCAGTTCTTC
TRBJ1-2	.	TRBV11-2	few	CASSVSLNYGYTF	TGTGCCAGCAGCGTTAGCTTGAACTATGGCTACACCTTC
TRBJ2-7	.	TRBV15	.	CATSSSLSYEQYF	TGTGCCACCAGCAGTAGCCTCTCCTACGAGCAGTACTTC
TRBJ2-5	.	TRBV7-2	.	CASSLRRGQGGETQYF	TGTGCCAGCAGCTTGAGAAGGGGGCAGGGAGGGGAGACCCAGTACTTC
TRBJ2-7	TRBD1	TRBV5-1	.	CASSLAGTGSYEQYF	TGCGCCAGCAGCTTGGCCGGGACAGGATCCTACGAGCAGTACTTC
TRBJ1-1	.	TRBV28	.	CASKGPPAAEAFF	TGTGCCAGCAAAGGGCCCCCGGCGGCTGAAGCTTTCTTT
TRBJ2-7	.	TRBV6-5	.	CASRLHRGGLGEQYF	TGTGCCAGCAGACTCCACCGGGGTGGTCTAGGAGAGCAGTACTTC
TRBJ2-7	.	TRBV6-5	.	CASSDQPSRDEQYF	TGTGCCAGCAGTGATCAACCCAGTAGGGACGAGCAGTACTTC
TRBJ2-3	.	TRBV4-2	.	CASSQVAEIRYTQYF	TGTGCCAGCAGCCAAGTCGCCGAGATTAGATATACGCAGTATTTT
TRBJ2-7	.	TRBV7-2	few	CASSPGSRVGSYEQYF	TGTGCCAGCAGCCCAGGGTCCCGAGTGGGATCCTACGAGCAGTACTTC
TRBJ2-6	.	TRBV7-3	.	CASSVYAGLQSRANVLTF	TGTGCCAGCAGCGTGTATGCAGGCTTACAAAGTCGGGCCAACGTCCTGACTTTC
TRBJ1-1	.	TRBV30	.	CAWSLNTEAFF	TGTGCCTGGAGCTTGAACACTGAAGCTTTCTTT
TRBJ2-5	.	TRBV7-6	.	CASSLELGNQETQYF	TGTGCCAGCAGCTTAGAGTTGGGAAACCAAGAGACCCAGTACTTC
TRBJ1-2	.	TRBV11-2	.	CASNAGQGGGGYTF	TGTGCCAGCAACGCCGGTCAGGGCGGGGGTGGCTACACCTTC
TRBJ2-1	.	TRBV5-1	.	CASSLDSFSEQFF	TGCGCCAGCAGCTTGGATTCGTTCAGTGAGCAGTTCTTC
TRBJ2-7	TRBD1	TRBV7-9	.	CASSRGGLRSSYEQYF	TGTGCCAGCAGCCGAGGGGGCCTGAGGAGCTCCTACGAGCAGTACTTC
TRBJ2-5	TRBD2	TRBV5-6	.	CASSLTSGKETQYF	TGTGCCAGCAGCTTGACTAGCGGGAAGGAGACCCAGTACTTC
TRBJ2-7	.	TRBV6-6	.	CASSEPPSSYEQYF	TGTGCCAGCAGCGAACCCCCAAGCTCCTACGAGCAGTACTTC
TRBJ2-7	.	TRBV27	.	CASSLSRTAEQYF	TGTGCCAGCAGTTTATCGCGGACAGCCGAGCAGTACTTC
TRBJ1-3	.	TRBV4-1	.	CASSQIQALPPGNTIYF	TGCGCCAGCAGCCAGATACAGGCCCTACCTCCTGGAAACACCATATATTTT
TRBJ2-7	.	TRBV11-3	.	CASSFSLSSYEQYF	TGTGCCAGCAGCTTTAGCCTTAGCTCCTACGAGCAGTACTTC
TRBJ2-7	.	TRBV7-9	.	CASSLGGRIYEQYF	TGTGCCAGCAGCTTAGGGGGGAGAATCTACGAGCAGTACTTC
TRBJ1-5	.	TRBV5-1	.	CASSLDGGAGQPQHF	TGCGCCAGCAGCTTGGATGGGGGCGCGGGCCAGCCCCAGCATTTT
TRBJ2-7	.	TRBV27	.	CASRSSGGRAYEQYF	TGTGCCAGCAGGTCCTCCGGGGGGCGGGCCTACGAGCAGTACTTC
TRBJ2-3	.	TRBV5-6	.	CASILGGDADTQYF	TGTGCCAGCATATTGGGGGGAGACGCAGATACGCAGTATTTT
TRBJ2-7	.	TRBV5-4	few	CASSPTGTLSGMAYEQYF	TGTGCCAGCAGCCCGACCGGGACCCTCTCTGGAATGGCCTACGAGCAGTACTTC
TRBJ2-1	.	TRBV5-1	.	CASSSAGAYNEQFF	TGCGCCAGCAGTTCCGCCGGGGCCTACAATGAGCAGTTCTTC
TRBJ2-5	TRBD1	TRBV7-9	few	CASSFRPGTGDETQYF	TGTGCCAGCAGCTTTCGTCCGGGGACAGGGGACGAGACCCAGTACTTC
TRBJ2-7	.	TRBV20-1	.	CSAKGRYEQYF	TGCAGTGCAAAGGGGCGCTACGAGCAGTACTTC
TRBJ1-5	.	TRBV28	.	CASSLGKTTSNQPQHF	TGTGCCAGCAGTTTAGGTAAAACGACTAGCAATCAGCCCCAGCATTTT